The 25 T cell receptor beta chains given below trace back to one sample, sequenced in a study of tumor-infiltrating lymphocytes in primary liver carcinoma. The tissue used was unsorted bulk material of about 19-30 mg. RNA and DNA were co-extracted from it with the AllPrep DNA/RNA mini kit. Total RNA (approximately 500 ng) served as template for TCR beta cDNA synthesis primed by a constant-region primer. Three nested multiplex PCR rounds, a slightly modified ARM-PCR, produced the libraries for TCR beta. It was with TRBV1-TRBV30 forward primers and a C-beta reverse primer that the first two PCR rounds were run, at roughly 11 cycles each. Each CDR3 protein gets one entry after TCRdb re-called the multiplex PCR reads with MiXCR. Among 90,000 to 150,000 distinct CDR3 sequences listed, 55% to 75% were seen once. Source material: liver tumor tissue from sampling region 1. Subset noted: tumor region T1, superior pole. These receptors all stem from a woman in her sixties with primary liver carcinoma and hepatitis B virus infection.

For this clonotype: A read error may produce the germline difference seen at one junction end. The DNA of the CDR3 is TGTGCCAGCAGTTCGACTGGGATTGAGCACTACTTC. It codes for CASSSTGIEHYF. V is TRBV6-5 and J is TRBJ2-7; no firm D call. Per the germline V gene, CDR1 is MNHEY and CDR2 is SVGAGI. The length of the CDR3 is 12 residues.

The sample holds many counts of this clonotype. V usage is TRBV28 and J usage is TRBJ2-5, with 9 bases aligning to TRBD2. CDR3 length: 14 amino acids. V shed 7 bases and J 4 bases; nucleotides not matched to a gene: 7. Germline-derived CDR1 and CDR2 are MDHEN and SYDVKM. CDR3 in amino acids: CASKVAGVAETQYF. For the CDR3, the DNA is TGTGCCAGCAAGGTAGCGGGAGTGGCAGAGACCCAGTACTTC.

The rearrangement joins TRBV6-6 to TRBJ2-7, with 9 bases lining up with TRBD1. Germline V gives CDR1 MNHNY, CDR2 SVGAGI (reference sequence). V was clipped by 2 bases and J by 0 bases; unmatched bases: 11. The CDR3 runs to 18 residues. The CDR3 DNA reads TGTGCCAGCAGTTACGGATGCTCTGGACAGGGGAACTCCTACGAGCAGTACTTC. Translating it yields CASSYGCSGQGNSYEQYF.

The rearrangement links TRBV28 to TRBJ1-5, with TRBD1 as a possible D gene (5 bases). With 7 bases removed from V and 5 bases from J, the gap between germline ends came to 9 bases. CDR1 is MDHEN and CDR2 is SYDVKM in the germline V gene. The CDR3 is 12 amino acids. In nucleotides, the CDR3 is TGTGCCAGCACCCAGGGCTATCAGCCCCAGCATTTT. It specifies CASTQGYQPQHF.

This clonotype was detected once. One end of the junction varies from germline; a read error may be responsible. The rearrangement uses TRBV5-1 and TRBJ2-1, with 8 positions matching TRBD2. Germline V gives CDR1 SGHRS, CDR2 YFSETQ. The CDR3 is 14 amino acids. The CDR3 protein is CASSFSGIRNGQFF. The CDR3 coding sequence is TGCGCCAGCAGCTTTAGCGGGATTAGGAATGGGCAGTTCTTC.

With regard to this clonotype: This could be a read error, since a much larger clone is one nucleotide away. This chain connects TRBV6-5 to TRBJ2-1, with 10 bases aligning to TRBD2. The germline gives CDR1 MNHEY, CDR2 SVGAGI. There are 15 residues in the CDR3. This CDR3 is CVSSYSASGSNEQFF. The CDR3 nucleotides read TGTGTCAGCAGTTACTCGGCTAGCGGGAGTAATGAGCAGTTCTTC.

Of note for this clonotype: The conserved closing phenylalanine or tryptophan is absent in this CDR3, likely reflecting a read error. The chain recombines TRBV12-3 or TRBV12-4 with TRBJ1-1, with D perhaps matching TRBD1 (5 bases). V lost 8 bases, J lost 5 bases, and 21 bases lay in between. The length of the CDR3 is 15 residues. This chain's CDR3 is CASGSLGRGGTEAFS. For the CDR3, the DNA is TGTGCCAGCGGCAGCTTGGGTAGGGGCGGTACTGAAGCTTTCTCT.

Note on this clonotype: Since no conserved phenylalanine or tryptophan closes the CDR3, a read error is the likely cause. The chain links TRBV29-1 to TRBJ1-3; D gene unclear. The CDR3 runs to 14 residues. Germline V lookup: CDR1 SQVTM, CDR2 ANQGSEA. The V end was cut by 6 bases, the J end by 0 bases, with 12 bases between. The CDR3 sequence: CSVETSTSGNTIYL. Here the CDR3 DNA reads TGCAGCGTCGAGACCTCGACCTCTGGAAACACCATATATCTT.

A remark on this clonotype: With a much larger clone just one base away, this may be a read error. The chain couples TRBV4-1 to TRBJ1-2; D uncertain. The germline V gene has CDR1 MGHRA and CDR2 YSYEKL. The CDR3 totals 14 residues. The CDR3 bases are TGCGCCACCAGCCAGGTGTCACAGAACTATGGCTACACCTTC. This sequence encodes CATSQVSQNYGYTF.

As for this clonotype: Possible read error: a much larger clone is one base away. This sequence joins TRBV5-1 and TRBJ2-7, with D possibly matching TRBD2 (6 bases). This CDR3 region has 13 residues. The germline V and J ends were trimmed by 9 bases and 5 bases, with 18 bases remaining between them. Looked up from germline, CDR1 is SGHRS and CDR2 is YFSETQ. This CDR3 reads CANTSATGDEQYF. In DNA, the CDR3 is TGCGCCAACACTTCCGCCACGGGAGACGAGCAGTACTTC.

A note on this clonotype: A read error may account for a junction end that differs from germline. This chain connects TRBV11-3 to TRBJ2-1; 7 bases are shared with TRBD2. The germline V gene has CDR1 SGHNT and CDR2 YENEEA. CDR3 length: 15 residues. The CDR3 loop reads CGSSLGGGGGNEQFF. The CDR3 region has the DNA TGTGGCAGCAGCCTGGGGGGGGGTGGGGGCAATGAGCAGTTCTTC. The complete variable domain, with remaining parts taken from reference TRBV11-3 and TRBJ2-1, reads EAGVVQSPRYKIIEKKQPVAFWCNPISGHNTLYWYLQNLGQGPELLIRYENEEAVDDSQLPKDRFSAERLKGVDSTLKIQPAELGDSAVYLCGSSLGGGGGNEQFFGPGTRLTVL.

This clonotype has only a few counts. V and J are TRBV28 and TRBJ2-7; D gene ambiguous. This CDR3 has 12 amino acids. In germline, CDR1 is MDHEN, CDR2 SYDVKM. Deletions cut 1 base from V and 4 bases from J, with 5 bases between. The CDR3 sequence: CASSLLGYEQYF. CDR3 nucleotide sequence: TGTGCCAGCAGTTTATTGGGGTACGAGCAGTACTTC.

Concerning this clonotype itself: This may stem from a read error, because a much larger clone lies one nucleotide away. The chain has TRBV10-1 and TRBJ2-7; the D gene is possibly TRBD1 (6 bases). CDR1 is WNHNN and CDR2 is SYGVQD in the germline V gene (reference sequence). CDR3 length equals 16 residues. CDR3 bases: TGCACCAGCAGTGAGGCTCAGCTGGCAGGGGCTAGCGAGCAGTACTTC. It specifies CTSSEAQLAGASEQYF.

To note about this clonotype: A much bigger clone sits one base away, suggesting this may be a read error. The rearrangement links TRBV6-6 to TRBJ2-7; possible D gene TRBD1, 5 bases. The CDR3 totals 11 residues. Germline CDR1 MNHNY, CDR2 SVGAGI (reference sequence). The CDR3 DNA is TGTGTCAGCAGTTACAAGGGGGAGCAGTACTTC. It is translated as CVSSYKGEQYF.

This clonotype was detected a few times. The CDR3 does not end in the conserved phenylalanine or tryptophan, so this is likely a read error. The chain employs TRBV11-3 and TRBJ2-2; weak D call: TRBD1 (7 bases). Germline assignment: CDR1 SGHNT and CDR2 YENEEA. This CDR3 is 16 amino acids long. With 8 bases removed from V and 2 bases from J, the gap between germline ends came to 18 bases. The CDR3 here is CASERRDRLNTGELFL. The CDR3 bases are TGTGCCAGCGAGAGGAGGGACAGACTAAACACCGGGGAGCTGTTTCTT.

About this clonotype itself: Compared with germline, one end of the junction differs, possibly owing to a read error. The chain is built from TRBV7-9 and TRBJ1-4; weak D call: TRBD1 (5 bases). The CDR3 is made up of 14 amino acids. The germline V gene has CDR1 SEHNR and CDR2 FQNEAQ (reference sequence). The DNA of the CDR3 is TGTGCCAGCAGCTTAGCGGGGCAGAATGAAAAACTGCTTTTT. Protein sequence: CASSLAGQNEKLLF.

A word on this clonotype: This may be a read error, as it is one base from a much larger clone. This chain joins TRBV5-8 and TRBJ2-1, with 13 nucleotides matching TRBD2. CDR1 is SGHTS and CDR2 is YDEGEE in the germline V gene. V shed 4 bases, J shed 9 bases, and the junction held 10 bases outside the gene matches. This CDR3 comprises 16 residues. The CDR3 nucleotides read TGTGCCAGCAGCGTAGAATGGACTAGCGGGGGCCCTGAGCAGTTCTTC. Translated, it gives CASSVEWTSGGPEQFF.

This clonotype appeared a few times. This chain links TRBV11-2 with TRBJ2-7, with 7 bases lining up with TRBD1. The CDR3 is made up of 12 amino acids. CDR1 SGHAT and CDR2 FQNNGV come from the germline V gene. The CDR3 spells CTNSSTGVEQYF. CDR3 nucleotide sequence: TGTACCAACAGCTCCACAGGGGTCGAGCAGTACTTC.

On this clonotype itself: The junction does not match germline at one end; this may be a read error. The chain couples TRBV7-2 to TRBJ1-6; D is uncertain. Germline-derived CDR1 and CDR2 are SGHTA and FQGNSA. The length of the CDR3 is 15 residues. DNA of the CDR3: TGTGTCAGCAGCTTAGCGACAACTAATAATTCACCCCTCCACTTT. Encoded protein: CVSSLATTNNSPLHF.

The CDR3 bases are TGCGCCAGCATAAGGGGGGCCCCGCACTGCGAGCAGTACTTC. Translating it yields CASIRGAPHCEQYF. The chain employs TRBV5-1 and TRBJ2-7; possibly TRBD1 or TRBD2 for D (6 bases each). Between the trimmed V and J ends, which lost 6 bases and 6 bases, there was a span of 19 bases. CDR1 is SGHRS and CDR2 is YFSETQ in the germline V gene. This CDR3 is 14 amino acids long.

This clonotype was observed at least ten times. The chain has TRBV29-1 and TRBJ1-2; D gene unclear. Germline CDR1 is SQVTM and CDR2 is ANQGSEA. This CDR3 has 14 residues. The V end was cut by 0 bases, the J end by 7 bases, with 15 bases between. The CDR3: CSVEESRARRGYTF. In DNA, the CDR3 is TGCAGCGTTGAAGAAAGTAGGGCACGGCGTGGCTACACCTTC.

The chain links TRBV28 to TRBJ1-2, with unresolved D. The CDR3 sequence is 12 residues long. Germline CDR1 reads MDHEN; CDR2 reads SYDVKM. Trimming took off 3 bases at V and 5 bases at J, with 7 bases between the two ends. CDR3 sequence reads: CASSFQVYGYTF. CDR3 nucleotides: TGTGCCAGCAGTTTCCAAGTGTATGGCTACACCTTC.

With respect to this clonotype: This may stem from a read error, because a much larger clone lies one nucleotide away. Likely a read error: the CDR3 ends without its conserved phenylalanine or tryptophan. No DNA is shown, since the ends of the CDR3 on it are uncertain; the CDR3 is the one TCRdb lists. The genes are TRBV5-1 and TRBJ2-7; the D segment call TRBD1 is taken from the table without a DNA check. The CDR3 adds up to 12 amino acids, both ends counted. The germline V gene has CDR1 SGHRS and CDR2 YFSETQ. The CDR3 sequence: CASSLENRPVYI.

Regarding this clonotype: A much larger clonotype is one base distant, so this may be a read error. The rearrangement joins TRBV6-4 to TRBJ1-2; no clear D. Germline V CDR1 and CDR2: MRHNA, SNTAGT. CDR3 size: 13 residues. The V end was cut by 4 bases, the J end by 3 bases, with 9 bases between. CDR3: CASSATWDYGYTF. In DNA, the CDR3 is TGTGCCAGCAGTGCGACATGGGACTATGGCTACACCTTC.

As concerns this clonotype: No conserved phenylalanine or tryptophan is present at the end of the CDR3, so a read error is the likely explanation. The V and J genes are TRBV6-2 or TRBV6-3 and TRBJ2-2; D remains unclear. Germline V gene sequence: CDR1 MNHEY, CDR2 SVGEGT. The CDR3 has 12 residues. CDR3 in DNA: TGTACCGGATTGGCGCCGGCCGGGGAGCTGTTTCTT. Amino acid sequence: CTGLAPAGELFL.